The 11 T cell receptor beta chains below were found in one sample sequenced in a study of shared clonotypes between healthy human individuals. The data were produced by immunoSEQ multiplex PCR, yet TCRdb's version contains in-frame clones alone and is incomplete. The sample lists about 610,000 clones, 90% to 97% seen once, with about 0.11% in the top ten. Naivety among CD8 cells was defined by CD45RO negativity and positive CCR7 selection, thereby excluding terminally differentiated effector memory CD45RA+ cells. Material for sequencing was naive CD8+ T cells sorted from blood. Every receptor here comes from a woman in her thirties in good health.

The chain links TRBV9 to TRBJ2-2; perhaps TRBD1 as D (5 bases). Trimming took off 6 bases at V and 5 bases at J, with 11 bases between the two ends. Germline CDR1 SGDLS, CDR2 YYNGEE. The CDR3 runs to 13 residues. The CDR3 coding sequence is TGTGCCAGCAAAGACAGTGGGACCGGGGAGCTGTTTTTT. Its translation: CASKDSGTGELFF.

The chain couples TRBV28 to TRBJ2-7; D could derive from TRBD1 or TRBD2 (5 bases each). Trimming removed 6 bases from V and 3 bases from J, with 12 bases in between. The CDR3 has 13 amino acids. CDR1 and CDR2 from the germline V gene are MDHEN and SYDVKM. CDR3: CASSGTDFYEQYF. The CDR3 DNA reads TGTGCCAGCAGCGGGACCGATTTCTACGAGCAGTACTTC.

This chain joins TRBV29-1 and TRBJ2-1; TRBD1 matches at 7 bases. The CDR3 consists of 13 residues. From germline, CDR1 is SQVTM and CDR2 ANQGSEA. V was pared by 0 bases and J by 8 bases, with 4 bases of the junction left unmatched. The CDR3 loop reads CSVEEGGGDEQFF. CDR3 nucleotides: TGCAGCGTTGAAGAAGGGGGCGGCGATGAGCAGTTCTTC.

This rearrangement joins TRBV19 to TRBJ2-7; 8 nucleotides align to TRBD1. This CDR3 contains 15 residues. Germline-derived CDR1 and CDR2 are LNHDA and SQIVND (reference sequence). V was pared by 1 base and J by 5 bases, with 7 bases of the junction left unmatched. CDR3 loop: CASSIVQDRDNEQYF. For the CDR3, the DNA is TGTGCCAGTAGTATAGTTCAGGACAGGGACAACGAGCAGTACTTC.

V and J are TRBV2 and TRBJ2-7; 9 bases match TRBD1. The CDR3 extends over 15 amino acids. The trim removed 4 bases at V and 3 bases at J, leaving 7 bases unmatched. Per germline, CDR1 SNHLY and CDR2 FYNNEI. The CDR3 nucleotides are TGTGCCAGCAGTGGTGGGACAGGGCTCATCTACGAGCAGTACTTC. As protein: CASSGGTGLIYEQYF.

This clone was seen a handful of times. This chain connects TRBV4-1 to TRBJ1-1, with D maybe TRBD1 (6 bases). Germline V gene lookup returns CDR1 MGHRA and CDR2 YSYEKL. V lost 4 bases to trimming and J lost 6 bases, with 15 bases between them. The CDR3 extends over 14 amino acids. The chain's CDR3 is CASSRRPGTPEAFF. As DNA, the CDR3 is TGCGCCAGCAGCCGACGACCCGGGACACCTGAAGCTTTCTTT.

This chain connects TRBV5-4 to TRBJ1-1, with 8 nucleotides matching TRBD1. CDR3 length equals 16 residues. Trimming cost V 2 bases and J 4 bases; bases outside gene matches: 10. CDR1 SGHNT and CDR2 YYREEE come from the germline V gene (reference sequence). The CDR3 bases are TGTGCCAGCAGCTTAGGGGACAGGCTTGGTGGCACTGAAGCTTTCTTT. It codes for CASSLGDRLGGTEAFF.

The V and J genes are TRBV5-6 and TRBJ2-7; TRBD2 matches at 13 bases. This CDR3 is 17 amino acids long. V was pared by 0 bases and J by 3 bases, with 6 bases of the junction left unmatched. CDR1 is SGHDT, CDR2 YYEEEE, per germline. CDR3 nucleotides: TGTGCCAGCAGCTTGGGGACTAGCGGGAGAAGCCTCTACGAGCAGTACTTC. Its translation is CASSLGTSGRSLYEQYF.

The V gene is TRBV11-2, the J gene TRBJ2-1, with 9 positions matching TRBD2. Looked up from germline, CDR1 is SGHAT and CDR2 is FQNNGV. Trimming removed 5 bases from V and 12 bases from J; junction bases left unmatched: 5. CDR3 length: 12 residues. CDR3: CASSAASGVQFF. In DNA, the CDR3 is TGTGCCAGCAGCGCCGCTAGCGGGGTGCAGTTCTTC.

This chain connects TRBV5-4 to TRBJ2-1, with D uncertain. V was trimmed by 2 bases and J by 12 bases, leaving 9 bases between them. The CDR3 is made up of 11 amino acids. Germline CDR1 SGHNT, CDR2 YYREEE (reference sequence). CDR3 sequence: CASSLPGRQFF. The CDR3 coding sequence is TGTGCCAGCAGCTTACCTGGGCGGCAGTTCTTC.

The CDR3 loop reads CASGQGTGELPQHF. The CDR3 region has the DNA TGTGCCAGCGGTCAAGGGACAGGCGAATTGCCCCAGCATTTT. This chain uses TRBV2 with TRBJ1-5; 8 bases fit TRBD1. The CDR3 spans 14 residues. The germline V gene has CDR1 SNHLY and CDR2 FYNNEI. V was pared by 8 bases and J by 9 bases, with 12 bases of the junction left unmatched.